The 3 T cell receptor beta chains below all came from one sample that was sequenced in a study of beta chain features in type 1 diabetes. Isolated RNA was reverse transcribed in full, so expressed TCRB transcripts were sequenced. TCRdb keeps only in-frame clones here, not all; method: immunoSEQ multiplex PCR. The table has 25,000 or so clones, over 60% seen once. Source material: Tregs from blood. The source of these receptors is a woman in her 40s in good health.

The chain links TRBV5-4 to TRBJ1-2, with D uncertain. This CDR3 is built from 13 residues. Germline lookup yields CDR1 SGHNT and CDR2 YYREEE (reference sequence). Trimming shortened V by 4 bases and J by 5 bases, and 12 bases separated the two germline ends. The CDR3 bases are TGTGCCAGCAGCGCCCCGGGGTCATATGGCTACACCTTC. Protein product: CASSAPGSYGYTF.

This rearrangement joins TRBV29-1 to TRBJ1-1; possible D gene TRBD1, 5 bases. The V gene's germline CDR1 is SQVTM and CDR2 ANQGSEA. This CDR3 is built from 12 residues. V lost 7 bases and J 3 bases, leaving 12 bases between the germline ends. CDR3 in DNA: TGCAGCGCCTCCAGGGTCGACACTGAAGCTTTCTTT. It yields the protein CSASRVDTEAFF.

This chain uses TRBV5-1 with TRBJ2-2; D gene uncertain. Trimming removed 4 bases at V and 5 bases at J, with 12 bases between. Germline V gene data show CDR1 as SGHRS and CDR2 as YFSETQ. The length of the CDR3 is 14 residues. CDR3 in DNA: TGCGCCAGCAGCACCGTTCTAGGTACCGGGGAGCTGTTTTTT. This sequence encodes CASSTVLGTGELFF.